The 8 T cell receptor beta chains in this list originate from one sample, sequenced in a study of blood T cell repertoires in COVID-19. Clones were sequenced by immunoSEQ multiplex PCR, and TCRdb holds only the in-frame ones, with some missing. The data hold about 130,000 clones, with about 86% observed a single time. The sequenced sample was peripheral blood. These receptors were obtained from an elderly woman with acute or convalescent COVID-19.

The V call is TRBV2, the J call TRBJ1-1; D not resolved. The V gene lost 3 bases and the J gene lost 0 bases, with 5 bases spanning the gap. CDR1 and CDR2 (germline): SNHLY, FYNNEI. The CDR3 totals 13 residues. CDR3 region: CASSESLNTEAFF. The CDR3 nucleotides are TGTGCCAGCAGTGAGTCGTTGAACACTGAAGCTTTCTTT.

This clone turned up a few times. V usage is TRBV5-5 and J usage is TRBJ1-6, with D maybe TRBD1 (6 bases). The length of the CDR3 is 15 residues. In germline, CDR1 is SGHKS, CDR2 YYEKEE (reference sequence). Trimming stripped 0 bases from V and 6 bases from J, with 10 bases between. The CDR3 reads CASSLGGHRNSPLHF. The CDR3 DNA is TGTGCCAGCAGCTTGGGGGGGCATCGTAATTCACCCCTCCACTTT.

This clone has just a few counts. The rearrangement uses TRBV7-8 and TRBJ2-3, with 10 bases that match TRBD2. The CDR3 contains 16 residues. Germline lookup yields CDR1 SGHVS and CDR2 FQNEAQ. With 2 bases clipped from V and 2 bases from J, the junction kept 4 bases outside the gene matches. The CDR3 here is CASSLLGLAATDTQYF. DNA for the CDR3: TGTGCCAGCAGCTTATTAGGACTAGCGGCCACAGATACGCAGTATTTT.

This rearrangement joins TRBV18 to TRBJ2-4, with D maybe TRBD2 (5 bases). Trimming took off 3 bases at V and 0 bases at J, with 18 bases between the two ends. The CDR3 spans 18 residues. Germline lookup yields CDR1 KGHSH and CDR2 LQKENI. The CDR3 DNA is TGTGCCAGCTCACCCGGTGGAGGTGAAAAACTAGCCAAAAACATTCAGTACTTC. Protein product: CASSPGGGEKLAKNIQYF.

The genes are TRBV4-1 and TRBJ2-5; a weak D match, TRBD2 (6 bases). Trimming cost V 4 bases and J 3 bases, with 15 bases left between them. Germline V gene lookup returns CDR1 MGHRA and CDR2 YSYEKL. This CDR3 spans 15 amino acids. The CDR3 loop reads CASSPRTIEKETQYF. DNA for the CDR3: TGCGCCAGCAGCCCCCGGACTATCGAGAAAGAGACCCAGTACTTC.

J is TRBJ1-1 and V is TRBV19; no reliable D call. Trimming stripped 5 bases from V and 1 base from J, with 14 bases between. Germline V CDR1 and CDR2: LNHDA, SQIVND (reference sequence). The CDR3 covers 15 residues. The DNA for the CDR3 is TGTGCCAGTAGTTTTTCCCCGACGGGGAACACTGAAGCTTTCTTT. Translating gives CASSFSPTGNTEAFF.

This clone has a single count. J is TRBJ2-7 and V is TRBV4-1; TRBD1 aligns across 8 bases. CDR1 MGHRA and CDR2 YSYEKL come from the germline V gene. V lost 0 bases to trimming and J lost 7 bases; unmatched junction nucleotides: 8. CDR3 size: 15 residues. CDR3 sequence (DNA): TGCGCCAGCAGCCAAGATTCGAACAGGGGGAATGAGCAGTACTTC. Translation: CASSQDSNRGNEQYF.

This clone was seen only once. V gene TRBV9 combines with J gene TRBJ1-5; TRBD1 aligns across 7 bases. This CDR3 is 16 amino acids long. The V segment lost 0 bases and the J segment 1 base; nucleotides outside the gene matches: 4. Per germline, CDR1 SGDLS and CDR2 YYNGEE. CDR3 sequence (DNA): TGTGCCAGCAGCGTAGGGGCAGGGGGAAGCAATCAGCCCCAGCATTTT. Protein product: CASSVGAGGSNQPQHF.